Shown below are 9 T cell receptor beta chains from a single sample sequenced in a study of T cell responses to AZD1222 COVID-19 vaccine. Sequencing was performed with immunoSEQ multiplex PCR; in TCRdb, only in-frame clones are kept and a portion is missing. The data contain 90,000 to 150,000 clones, roughly 89% of them seen just once; the ten biggest clones take up roughly 4.2%. Here the sequenced sample was peripheral blood, taken on day 0 of AZD1222 vaccination. Receptors originate from an adult in good health.

This CDR3 is CASSVKGLEQYF. As DNA, the CDR3 is TGTGCCAGCAGTGTCAAGGGGCTCGAGCAGTACTTC. This rearrangement joins TRBV2 to TRBJ2-7; maybe TRBD1 (5 bases). This CDR3 spans 12 amino acids. In germline, CDR1 is SNHLY, CDR2 FYNNEI. The V end was cut by 4 bases, the J end by 6 bases, with 10 bases between.

This chain joins TRBV5-6 and TRBJ2-7; 8 bases line up with TRBD1. CDR3 length equals 16 residues. CDR1 and CDR2 (germline): SGHDT, YYEEEE. V lost 0 bases and J lost 2; bases outside the gene matches: 7. Here the CDR3 reads CASSLAPRRGPYEQYF. The DNA for the CDR3 is TGTGCCAGCAGCTTGGCCCCACGCAGGGGGCCCTACGAGCAGTACTTC.

The chain links TRBV6-2 or TRBV6-3 to TRBJ2-7, with TRBD2 matching 13 bases. The CDR3 totals 15 residues. CDR1 is MNHEY and CDR2 is SVGEGT in the germline V gene. Trimming took 2 bases from V and 9 from J; bases not matched to a gene: 7. This CDR3 is CASSYPGTSGEGQYF. DNA of the CDR3: TGTGCCAGCAGTTACCCCGGGACTAGCGGGGAGGGGCAGTACTTC.

The sample holds a few counts of this clone. The genes are TRBV5-8 and TRBJ2-7; possibly TRBD2 for D (5 bases). Between the trimmed V and J ends, which lost 4 bases and 3 bases, there was a span of 11 bases. Germline V gene sequence: CDR1 SGHTS, CDR2 YDEGEE. The CDR3 is 13 amino acids. The chain's CDR3 is CASSRGKLYEQYF. CDR3 nucleotides: TGTGCCAGCAGCCGGGGTAAACTCTACGAGCAGTACTTC.

J is TRBJ1-5 and V is TRBV7-9, with TRBD1 matching over 9 bases. After removal of 5 bases from V and 3 bases from J, the junction contained 8 bases not matched to a gene. This CDR3 spans 16 amino acids. CDR1 is SEHNR, CDR2 FQNEAQ, per germline (reference sequence). CDR3 protein: CASSLVGQGHNQPQHF. CDR3 nucleotide sequence: TGTGCCAGCAGCCTGGTGGGACAGGGCCACAATCAGCCCCAGCATTTT.

V is TRBV2 and J is TRBJ1-4, with D unclear. Germline CDR1 and CDR2: SNHLY and FYNNEI. Deletions cut 6 bases from V and 0 bases from J, with 11 bases between. The CDR3 covers 15 residues. CDR3 protein: CASRARRATNEKLFF. CDR3 in DNA: TGTGCCAGCAGGGCGAGAAGGGCAACTAATGAAAAACTGTTTTTT.

The chain couples TRBV12-3 or TRBV12-4 to TRBJ2-7; no clear D. The CDR3 spans 12 residues. The V end lost 6 bases, the J end lost 0 bases, and 6 bases lay between the germline ends. The CDR3 loop reads CASRLSSYEQYF. CDR3 bases: TGTGCCAGCAGGTTAAGCTCCTACGAGCAGTACTTC.

This clone was detected once. V is TRBV28 and J is TRBJ1-4, with 9 positions matching TRBD1. The junction had 0 bases not matched to a gene; V was cut back by 5 bases and J by 2 bases. There are 14 residues in the CDR3. Germline V gene sequence: CDR1 MDHEN, CDR2 SYDVKM. The CDR3: CASSTGGTNEKLFF. The CDR3 DNA sequence: TGTGCCAGCAGTACAGGGGGCACTAATGAAAAACTGTTTTTT. Variable domain in full (rest from reference TRBV28 and TRBJ1-4): DVKVTQSSRYLVKRTGEKVFLECVQDMDHENMFWYRQDPGLGLRLIYFSYDVKMKEKGDIPEGYSVSREKKERFSLILESASTNQTSMYLCASSTGGTNEKLFFGSGTQLSVL.

The chain has TRBV6-1 and TRBJ2-7; D ambiguous. In germline, CDR1 is MNHNS, CDR2 SASEGT. CDR3 length equals 12 residues. V lost 6 bases, J lost 4 bases, and 10 bases lay in between. The CDR3 coding sequence is TGTGCCAGCAGGTCTTCCCAATACGAGCAGTACTTC. Translation gives CASRSSQYEQYF.